Described below is a single T cell receptor (beta chain) sequence and its context. Its antigen remains unknown. These data are taken from a study of cytomegalovirus exposure and HLA in healthy donors. Study-level points and caveats: In an earlier analysis, productive rearrangement rates for most beta V segments clustered near 87% or 30%. Follow-up analysis later connected one missense variant in DCLRE1C with trimming of TCR beta V- and J-genes. The listing of 150 to 200 TCR beta chains classed them as cytomegalovirus-associated.

PCR employed 60 Vbeta and 13 Jbeta primers. Libraries were prepared by immunoSEQ multiplex PCR; TCRdb keeps only in-frame clonotypes and omits some of them. The data contain about 190,000 clones, 75% to 90% of them singletons. The length of the CDR3 is 13 residues. Trimming cost V 0 bases and J 3 bases, with 6 bases left between them. Germline CDR1 SEHNR, CDR2 FQNEAQ (reference sequence). The V and J genes are TRBV7-9 and TRBJ2-7; D remains ambiguous. This receptor was taken from a boy younger than 10 in good health and CMV-seronegative. The sequenced sample was PBMCs. CDR3 protein: CASSLAPHYEQYV. In DNA form, the CDR3 reads TGTGCCAGCAGCTTAGCTCCGCACTACGAGCAGTACGTC.